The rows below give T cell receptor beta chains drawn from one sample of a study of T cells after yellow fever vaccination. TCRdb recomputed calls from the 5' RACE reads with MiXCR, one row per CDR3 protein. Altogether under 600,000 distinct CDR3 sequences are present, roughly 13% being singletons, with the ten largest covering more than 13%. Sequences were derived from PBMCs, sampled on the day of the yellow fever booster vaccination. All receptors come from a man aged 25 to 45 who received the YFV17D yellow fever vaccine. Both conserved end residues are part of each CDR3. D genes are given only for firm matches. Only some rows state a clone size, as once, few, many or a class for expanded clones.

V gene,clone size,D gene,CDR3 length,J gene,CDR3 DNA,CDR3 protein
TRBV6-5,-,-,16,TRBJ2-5,TGTGCCAGCAGTTACTCCTCGGCGGGAAGGGGAGAGACCCAGTACTTC,CASSYSSAGRGETQYF
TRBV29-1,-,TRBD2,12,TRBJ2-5,TGCAGCGTTTCTAGCGGCTTCGAGACCCAGTACTTC,CSVSSGFETQYF
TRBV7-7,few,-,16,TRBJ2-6,TGTGCCAGCAGCTTAGGGCCTCTCTCTGGGGCCAACGTCCTGACTTTC,CASSLGPLSGANVLTF
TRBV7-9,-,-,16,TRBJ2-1,TGTGCCAGCAGCTTAGCGGGACTGCCCGGGAACAATGAGCAGTTCTTC,CASSLAGLPGNNEQFF
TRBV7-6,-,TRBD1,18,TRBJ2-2,TGTGCCAGCAGCTTAGAGGGACAGGGGAGCAAAGAGACCGGGGAGCTGTTTTTT,CASSLEGQGSKETGELFF
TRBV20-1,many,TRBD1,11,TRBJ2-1,TGCAGTGCGACTCTTGACAGGGCTTTGTTCTTC,CSATLDRALFF
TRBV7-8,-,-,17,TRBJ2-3,TGTGCCAGCAGCTTAAAACCGCCAGGGTGGGTTTCAGATACGCAGTATTTT,CASSLKPPGWVSDTQYF
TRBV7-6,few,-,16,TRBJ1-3,TGTGCCAGCAGCTCGACGATGAGACAGGCTGGAAACACCATATATTTT,CASSSTMRQAGNTIYF
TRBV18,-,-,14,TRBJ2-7,TGTGCCAGCTCACCTGGGTCCGGCACCTACGAGCAGTACTTC,CASSPGSGTYEQYF
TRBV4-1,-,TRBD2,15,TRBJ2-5,TGCGCCAGCAGCCCGAGCGGGGGAAGGCAAGAGACCCAGTACTTC,CASSPSGGRQETQYF
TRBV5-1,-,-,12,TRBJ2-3,TGCGCCAGCAGCCCAGATGGAGATACGCAGTATTTT,CASSPDGDTQYF
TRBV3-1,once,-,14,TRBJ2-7,TGTGCCAGCACGCCTCCGGGGCGGGTCTACGAGCAGTACTTC,CASTPPGRVYEQYF
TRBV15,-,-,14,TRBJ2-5,TGTGCCACCAGCAGGATGGGACACGGTGGGACCCAGTACTTC,CATSRMGHGGTQYF
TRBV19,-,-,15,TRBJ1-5,TGTGCCAGTAGCTCGCACGACCACCCCAATCAGCCCCAGCATTTT,CASSSHDHPNQPQHF
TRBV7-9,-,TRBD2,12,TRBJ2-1,TGTGCCAGCAGCCTCGCTGGAGGGAGGGAGTTCTTC,CASSLAGGREFF
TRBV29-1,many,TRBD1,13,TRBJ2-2,TGCAGCGTCACCGGGACAGGGGGCGAGGAGCTGTTTTTT,CSVTGTGGEELFF
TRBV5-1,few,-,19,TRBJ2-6,TGCGCCAGCAGCCCTTTACAGTCCCGCTACACCTCTGGGGCCAACGTCCTGACTTTC,CASSPLQSRYTSGANVLTF
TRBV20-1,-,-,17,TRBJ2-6,TGCAGTGCTAGAGACCCGGGACGGATCTCTGGGGCCAACGTCCTGACTTTC,CSARDPGRISGANVLTF
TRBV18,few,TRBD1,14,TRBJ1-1,TGTGCCAGCTCACCGGGACAGGGGGTCACTGAAGCTTTCTTT,CASSPGQGVTEAFF
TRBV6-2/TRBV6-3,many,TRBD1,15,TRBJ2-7,TGTGCCAGCAGCGACGACAGGGCGAATACCTACGAGCAGTACTTC,CASSDDRANTYEQYF
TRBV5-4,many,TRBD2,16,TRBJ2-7,TGTGCCAGCAGTCGGACTAGCGGGAGGGCCGGGTACGAGCAGTACTTC,CASSRTSGRAGYEQYF
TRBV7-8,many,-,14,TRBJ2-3,TGTGCCAGCAGCTCCCTGGTGGGGACAGATACGCAGTATTTT,CASSSLVGTDTQYF
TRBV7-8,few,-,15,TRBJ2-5,TGTGCCAGCAGCTTAGCGGCAGGCTGGGGGGAGACCCAGTACTTC,CASSLAAGWGETQYF
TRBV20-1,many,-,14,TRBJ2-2,TGCAGTGCTAGAGCCGGTGGGAACACCGGGGAGCTGTTTTTT,CSARAGGNTGELFF
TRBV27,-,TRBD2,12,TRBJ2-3,TGTGCCAGTCGACTAGCAACAGATACGCAGTATTTT,CASRLATDTQYF
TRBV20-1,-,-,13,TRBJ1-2,TGCAGTGCCCCGGGGAAGCCTAGGGATGGCTACACCTTC,CSAPGKPRDGYTF
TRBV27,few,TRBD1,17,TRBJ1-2,TGTGCCAGCAGTCCGTTGGGGACAGAAGGATCTAACTATGGCTACACCTTC,CASSPLGTEGSNYGYTF
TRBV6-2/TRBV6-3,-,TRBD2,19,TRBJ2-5,TGTGCCAGCAGTTCAGCACTCGCTTGGACTAGCGGGAACTTCGAGACCCAGTACTTC,CASSSALAWTSGNFETQYF
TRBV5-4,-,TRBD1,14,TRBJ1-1,TGTGCCAGCAGCGGACAGGGGGCTCCCCGAGGGGCTTTCTTT,CASSGQGAPRGAFF
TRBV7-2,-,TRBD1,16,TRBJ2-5,TGTGCCAGCAGCTCCCGTGGACAGGGGAACCAAGAGACCCAGTACTTC,CASSSRGQGNQETQYF
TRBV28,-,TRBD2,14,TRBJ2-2,TGTGCCAGCAGGTTAGCGGGAGATGCCGGGGAGCTGTTTTTT,CASRLAGDAGELFF
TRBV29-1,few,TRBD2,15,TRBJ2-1,TGCAGCGTTGAAAGGGCTAGCGGGACTGACAATGAGCAGTTCTTC,CSVERASGTDNEQFF
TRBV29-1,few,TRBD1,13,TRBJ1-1,TGCAGCGGCTCAACAGGGGTAGGAACTGAAGCTTTCTTT,CSGSTGVGTEAFF
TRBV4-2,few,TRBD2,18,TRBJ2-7,TGTGCCAGCAGCCGGAATCATCGGACTAGCGGGAGCAGCTACGAGCAGTACTTC,CASSRNHRTSGSSYEQYF
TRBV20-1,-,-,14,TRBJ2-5,TGCAGTGCGGCACCGGGACCCTTGGAAGAGACCCAGTACTTC,CSAAPGPLEETQYF
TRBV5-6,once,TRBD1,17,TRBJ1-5,TGTGCCAGCAGGAAACAGGGGGGCTCTCTCGGAAATCAGCCCCAGCATTTT,CASRKQGGSLGNQPQHF
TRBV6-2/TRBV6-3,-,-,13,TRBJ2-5,TGTGCCAGCAGTTACACGGGGAGGGAGACCCAGTACTTC,CASSYTGRETQYF
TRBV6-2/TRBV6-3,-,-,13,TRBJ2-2,TGTGCCAGTGACTGGGGGGACACCGGGGAGCTGTTTTTT,CASDWGDTGELFF
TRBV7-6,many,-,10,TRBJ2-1,TGTGCCAGCAGCGGTAGTGAGCAGTTCTTC,CASSGSEQFF
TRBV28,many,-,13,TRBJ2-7,TGTGCCAGCGTCAATACTCCAGGGTACGAGCAGTACTTC,CASVNTPGYEQYF
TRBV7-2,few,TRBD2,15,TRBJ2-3,TGTGCCAGCAGCTTAATCGGGGGGAGCCCAGATACGCAGTATTTT,CASSLIGGSPDTQYF
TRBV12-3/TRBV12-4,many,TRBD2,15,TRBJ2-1,TGTGCCAGCAGTTTAGAAGCGGGAGGCTACAATGAGCAGTTCTTC,CASSLEAGGYNEQFF